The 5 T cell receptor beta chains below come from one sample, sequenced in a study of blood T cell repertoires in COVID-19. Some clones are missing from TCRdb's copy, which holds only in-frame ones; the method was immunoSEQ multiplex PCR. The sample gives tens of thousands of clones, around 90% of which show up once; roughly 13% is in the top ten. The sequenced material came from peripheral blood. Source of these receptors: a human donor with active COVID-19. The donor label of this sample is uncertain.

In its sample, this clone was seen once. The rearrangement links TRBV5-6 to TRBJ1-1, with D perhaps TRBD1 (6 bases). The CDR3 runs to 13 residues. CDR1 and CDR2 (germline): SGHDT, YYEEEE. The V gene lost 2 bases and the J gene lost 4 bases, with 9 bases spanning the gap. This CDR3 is CASSLGGSTEAFF. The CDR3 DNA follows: TGTGCCAGCAGCTTAGGGGGATCCACTGAAGCTTTCTTT. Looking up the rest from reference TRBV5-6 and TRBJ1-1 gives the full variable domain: DAGVTQSPTHLIKTRGQQVTLRCSPKSGHDTVSWYQQALGQGPQFIFQYYEEEERQRGNFPDRFSGHQFPNYSSELNVNALLLGDSALYLCASSLGGSTEAFFGQGTRLTVV.

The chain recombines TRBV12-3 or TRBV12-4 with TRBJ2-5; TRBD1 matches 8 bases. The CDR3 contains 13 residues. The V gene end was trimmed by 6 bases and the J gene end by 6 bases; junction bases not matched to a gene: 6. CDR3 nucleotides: TGTGCCAGCAGCGGGACAGGAGTGCAGACCCAGTACTTC. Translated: CASSGTGVQTQYF.

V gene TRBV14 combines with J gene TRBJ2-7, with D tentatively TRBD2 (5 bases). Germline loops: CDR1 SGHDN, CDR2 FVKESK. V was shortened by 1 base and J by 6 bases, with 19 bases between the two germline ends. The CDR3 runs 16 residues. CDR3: CASSQGVGQRDGEQYF. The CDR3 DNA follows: TGTGCCAGCAGCCAAGGTGTGGGCCAACGGGATGGCGAGCAGTACTTC.

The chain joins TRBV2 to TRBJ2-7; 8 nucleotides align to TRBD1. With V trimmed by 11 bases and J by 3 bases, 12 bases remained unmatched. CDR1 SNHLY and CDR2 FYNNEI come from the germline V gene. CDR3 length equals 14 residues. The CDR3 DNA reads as TGTGCCGCCAGCAGACGTACAGGGGGCTACGAGCAGTACTTC. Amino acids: CAASRRTGGYEQYF.

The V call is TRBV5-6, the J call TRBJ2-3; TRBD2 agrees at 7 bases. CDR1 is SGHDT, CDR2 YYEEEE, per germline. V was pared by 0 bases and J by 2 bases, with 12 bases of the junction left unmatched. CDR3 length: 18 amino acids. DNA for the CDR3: TGTGCCAGCAGCTTGGTTCGAATCACGGGGGGACTCACAGATACGCAGTATTTT. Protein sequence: CASSLVRITGGLTDTQYF.